These T cell receptor beta chains were read from a single sample in a study of shared clonotypes between healthy human individuals. The protocol was immunoSEQ multiplex PCR, while the TCRdb copy is restricted to in-frame clones and leaves out a portion. The profile covers about 2.4 million clones, with over 85% appearing a single time and 0.36% taken by the ten largest. The sequenced sample consisted of naive CD4+ T cells from PBMCs. The receptors here all came from a man aged 18 to 29 in good health. Some clones in this sample may be carry-over from other donors' samples. Both conserved end residues are part of each CDR3. The D gene is left open where the match is weak.

V gene: TRBV7-3
D gene: TRBD1
J gene: TRBJ2-2
CDR3 DNA: TGTGCCAGCAGCTGGGACAGGTCCGGGGAGCTGTTTTTT
CDR3 protein: CASSWDRSGELFF

V gene: TRBV6-1
D gene: TRBD2
J gene: TRBJ2-7
CDR3 DNA: TGTGCCAGCAGTGAACAAGGCCTAGCGGACTCCTACGAGCAGTACTTC
CDR3 protein: CASSEQGLADSYEQYF

V gene: TRBV10-3
D gene: NA
J gene: TRBJ2-6
CDR3 DNA: TGTGCCATCAGTGAGTCGACCGCGGGTGGGTGGTCTGGGGCCAACGTCCTGACTTTC
CDR3 protein: CAISESTAGGWSGANVLTF

V gene: TRBV18
D gene: NA
J gene: TRBJ1-6
CDR3 DNA: TGTGCCAGCTCACCAGGGACACCCAGAAATTCACCCCTCCACTTT
CDR3 protein: CASSPGTPRNSPLHF

V gene: TRBV28
D gene: NA
J gene: TRBJ1-4
CDR3 DNA: TGTGCCAGCAGTCCAAGCCTTGAGGGACACAGGAGCGAAAAACTGTTTTTT
CDR3 protein: CASSPSLEGHRSEKLFF

V gene: TRBV6-6
D gene: TRBD1
J gene: TRBJ1-2
CDR3 DNA: TGTGCCAGCAGTTACAAGACAGGGTCTGGCTACACCTTC
CDR3 protein: CASSYKTGSGYTF

V gene: TRBV5-8
D gene: NA
J gene: TRBJ2-3
CDR3 DNA: TGTGCCAGCAGCTTAAGGGGAAAAGATACGCAGTATTTT
CDR3 protein: CASSLRGKDTQYF

V gene: TRBV7-2
D gene: NA
J gene: TRBJ2-1
CDR3 DNA: TGTGCCAGCAGCCCTTCGGGGGCCAACAATGAGCAGTTCTTC
CDR3 protein: CASSPSGANNEQFF

V gene: TRBV5-1
D gene: TRBD2
J gene: TRBJ2-1
CDR3 DNA: TGCGCCAGCAGCCAGATAGCGGGAGTATCCTACAATGAGCAGTTCTTC
CDR3 protein: CASSQIAGVSYNEQFF

V gene: TRBV7-8
D gene: NA
J gene: TRBJ2-7
CDR3 DNA: TGTGCCAGCAGCTTAGTGGCAGGCCCCTACGAGCAGTACTTC
CDR3 protein: CASSLVAGPYEQYF

V gene: TRBV30
D gene: NA
J gene: TRBJ2-5
CDR3 DNA: TGTGCCTGGCAGAAGGATGTCTTCCAAGAGACCCAGTACTTC
CDR3 protein: CAWQKDVFQETQYF

V gene: TRBV7-9
D gene: NA
J gene: TRBJ2-1
CDR3 DNA: TGTGCCAGCAGCCAGGGAAATGAGCAGTTCTTC
CDR3 protein: CASSQGNEQFF

V gene: TRBV7-2
D gene: NA
J gene: TRBJ1-2
CDR3 DNA: TGTGCCAGCAGCTTAGCGCGAGGGGGGACCTATGGCTACACCTTC
CDR3 protein: CASSLARGGTYGYTF

V gene: TRBV5-1
D gene: NA
J gene: TRBJ1-1
CDR3 DNA: TGCGCCAGCAGCTACCGGGACGGAAACACTGAAGCTTTCTTT
CDR3 protein: CASSYRDGNTEAFF

V gene: TRBV18
D gene: NA
J gene: TRBJ2-1
CDR3 DNA: TGTGCCAGCTCACCATACGGGGTATTGGACAATGAGCAGTTCTTC
CDR3 protein: CASSPYGVLDNEQFF

V gene: TRBV29-1
D gene: NA
J gene: TRBJ2-5
CDR3 DNA: TGCAGCGCCTTTGGGGGAGGAGAGACCCAGTACTTC
CDR3 protein: CSAFGGGETQYF